This TCR beta chain comes out of a study of regulatory T cells in long-lasting Graves disease (dated by TCRdb to the early 2020s). Study-wide context: Antithyroid drugs had been taken for less than 3 months by newly diagnosed Graves' disease patients. A total of roughly 35 samples underwent TCR sequencing, from some 13 patients with persistent Graves' disease and 20 or so patients with newly diagnosed Graves' disease. The study took place in China and was registered as a clinical trial. This study used TCR sequencing and RNA sequencing of peripheral blood to compare persistent Graves' disease patients against newly diagnosed Graves' disease patients. The paper's findings and limits, for the study overall: TRBV28, TRBJ1-2 and TRBJ2-5 were preferentially used in persistent disease, while TRBV20-1 and TRBJ2-1 were favored in newly diagnosed disease. Peripheral blood alone was examined, since thyroid tissue, which constituted the primary lesion, could not be accessed. Sequencing and analysis were limited to the TCR beta chain. As a limitation, the authors acknowledged that the small sample size may reduce accuracy. Compared with newly diagnosed patients, persistent Graves' disease patients had lower TCR Shannon entropy and fewer highly expanded clones, which suggests clonal expansion. More public clonotypes were shared among persistent patients (around 3,000) than among newly diagnosed patients (roughly 1,000).

The library was generated by multiplex PCR. The sample was run on an Illumina HiSeq 4000. TCR beta libraries were built with iRepertoire HTBI primers and Arm-PCR amplification of CDR3 regions. Gel purification was performed on PCR products prior to sequencing. The paper's processing steps were these. Gene usage analysis of CDR3 amino acid clonotypes relied on the roughly 64 TRBV and 14 TRBJ segments identified across samples. COPE and FqMerger were used to merge filtered high-quality paired reads into contigs. BLAST was used to align contigs to IMGT TRBV, TRBD and TRBJ reference genes, with CDR3 defined following IMGT. Any clonotype with a frequency above 0.1% was classified as a highly expanded clone. Repertoire diversity was measured by Shannon entropy, and V-J evenness by the Gini coefficient. A clonotype found in more than one individual was treated as public. TCRdb trimmed public reads at Q25 via fastp, called clones via MiXCR and kept in-frame beta chains. Entries that share a CDR3 protein sequence are merged under the most common genes and DNA. The V and J calls reflect TCRdb's pipeline rather than the authors' work. The sample profile shows 400,000 to 650,000 distinct CDR3 sequences; about 16% of them were found once. Of the sample, just under 25% is held by the ten largest clones.

This sample's time point label indicates: newly diagnosed GD, antithyroid drugs for less than 3 months. RNA was extracted from PBMCs in TRIzol for both TCR sequencing and RNA sequencing. The diagnosis of Graves' disease followed American Thyroid Association guidelines. Recruitment of patients was carried out at an endocrinology department in Xi'an, China. Each patient gave approximately 8.8 milliliters of peripheral blood, collected in an EDTA anticoagulant tube. PBMCs were isolated by Ficoll Paque Plus density gradient separation without further T cell sorting. An Agilent 2100 Bioanalyzer and agarose gel were used to check RNA quality, while a NanoDrop 2000 measured RNA concentration. Many counts were recorded for this clonotype. Its antigen is still unknown. Compared with germline, one end of the junction differs, possibly owing to a read error. From the cysteine up to the phenylalanine, the CDR3 has a length of 14 residues. The retained sequence is limited to the CDR3, 42 bases, with the frame set at the first base. CDR1 and CDR2 are drawn from the germline V gene (reference sequence): SSHAT, FNYEAQ.

The sample was also linked to a second study, of T cells in Graves' hyperthyroidism and ophthalmopathy. The second investigation adds: Stable Graves' hyperthyroidism was defined as no progression to ophthalmopathy during 18 months of follow-up. Hyperthyroidism patients were aged 18 to 65 years and newly diagnosed, with disease duration of less than 2 months. Exclusion was applied to patients with uncontrolled infections, other autoimmune diseases, pregnancy or lactation. Diagnoses relied on clinical symptoms, serum thyroxine and TRAb, thyroid ultrasound and orbital computed tomography. For the first round of RT-PCR on the TCR CDR3, the HTBI primer set was used together with the Qiagen OneStep RT-PCR kit. Most expanded thyroid clonotypes (frequency above 0.001) were also detected in blood, suggesting blood repertoires may reflect thyroid immune responses. A 13 V-J signature model separated ophthalmopathy from stable hyperthyroidism, with roughly 88% sensitivity and about 81% specificity in cross-validation and 80%/75% in testing. In validation, the model predicted progression to ophthalmopathy with roughly 66% sensitivity and around 72% specificity, a median of approximately 6.5 months before onset. A discovery cohort of about a hundred patients, roughly 45 with Graves' ophthalmopathy and 57 with stable Graves' hyperthyroidism, was used to find distinguishing TCR V-J signatures. Whether ophthalmopathy could be predicted prospectively was tested in an independent validation cohort made up of 18 to 20 hyperthyroidism patients plus 17 patients who later progressed to ophthalmopathy. For training and testing, the roughly 93 patients in the discovery cohort were randomly divided in a 7:3 ratio. In addition, the study compared T-cell repertoires in thyroid tissue and in blood from five or six Graves' hyperthyroidism patients. After blood sampling, hyperthyroidism patients were treated with methimazole at a starting dose of 30 mg daily, and ophthalmopathy patients were treated with high-dose intravenous methylprednisolone. Libraries were constructed in a second round of multiplex PCR, after which size selection and purification were performed. Libraries were sequenced paired-end with 100 bp reads on an Illumina HiSeq2000. SOAPnuke was used to process the raw data, with reads discarded if the reads contained adapters or uncalled bases, had a mean Phred below 15, or lacked an exact constant-primer or identifier match. COPE v1.2.5 was used to merge high-quality paired reads, and clonotypes were defined as unique nucleotide sequences. MiTCR v1.1 was used to align clonotypes to the IMGT TRBV, TRBD and TRBJ reference segments. The analysis included only V-J combinations with a frequency above 0.0001, which together covered more than 99% of the repertoires. The TCS score was defined as the ratio of F50 (clonal expansion) to E x V (chaos), calculated using BLOSUM62-based TCRdist between CDR3 peptides within each V-J. Welch's t-statistics and random forest reduced some 510 V-J features to 13, which were used in a naive Bayes classifier (R e1071). Sample size was not statistically predetermined, and blinding of investigators to group allocation was not performed. According to the paper, TCR Vbeta CDR3 sequencing was carried out on 135 peripheral blood samples, which came from around 43 ophthalmopathy, around 74 hyperthyroidism and around 17 progressor patients.

The TCR was taken from a woman aged 35-65 years with Graves disease. Donor details come from another sample of the same person, matched by shared clones. This specimen was peripheral blood mononuclear cells (PBMCs), taken at new diagnosis, from a patient treated with antithyroid drugs. The chain uses TRBV7-7 and TRBJ2-1, with no reliable assignment of the D segment. Read as DNA, the sequence is TGTGCTAGCAGCCCCAGCTACTCCGACAATGAGCAGTTCTTC. Its protein is CASSPSYSDNEQFF.